The next 12 T cell receptor beta chains were all read from a single sample in a study of molecular identifiers for immune sequencing clone quantification. Each CDR3 protein gets one entry after TCRdb re-called the PCR reads with MiXCR. The data show some 320,000 distinct CDR3 sequences, roughly a fifth seen once. Sequencing was done on a sample of naive CD8+ T cells from blood, with Jurkat cell RNA spiked in. This sample's subset: FACS-sorted CD8+CD4-CCR7+CD45RA+ naive T cells. The receptors shown here come from a human donor in good health. Some libraries in this study had Jurkat cell RNA spiked in.

This clonotype was seen ten or more times. This chain uses TRBV20-1 with TRBJ1-1; D gene uncertain. Germline V gives CDR1 DFQATT, CDR2 SNEGSKA (reference sequence). This CDR3 is built from 13 residues. Trimming cost V 0 bases and J 8 bases, with 13 bases left between them. The CDR3 sequence: CSARDTTRPEAFF. In DNA, the CDR3 is TGCAGTGCTAGAGATACGACGCGGCCCGAAGCTTTCTTT.

Comment on this clonotype: At one of its ends the junction is not consistent with the germline gene, which may arise from a read error. The V call is TRBV27, the J call TRBJ2-7, with 12 bases matching TRBD2. The CDR3 loop spans 19 amino acids. Germline V gene sequence: CDR1 MNHEY, CDR2 SMNVEV (reference sequence). CDR3 DNA sequence: TGTGCCAGCAGTTCGGGACTAGCGGGTCATAAAACAGCGCCCTACGAGCAGCACTTC. Protein product: CASSSGLAGHKTAPYEQHF.

The table lists this clonotype with many counts. CDR3 sequence: CATDGQQDPRVGTDTQYF. The CDR3 nucleotides read TGTGCCACCGACGGTCAGCAGGACCCCCGAGTCGGCACAGATACGCAGTATTTT. V is TRBV19 and J is TRBJ2-3; D not resolved. From germline, CDR1 is LNHDA and CDR2 SQIVND (reference sequence). The V and J ends lost 10 bases and 1 base respectively, with 27 bases between them. The CDR3 has 18 amino acids.

This clonotype appeared many times. The chain recombines TRBV7-9 with TRBJ2-5, with TRBD2 as a possible D gene (6 bases). V lost 3 bases and J lost 2, with 10 bases in between. The CDR3 runs to 14 residues. Germline V gene sequence: CDR1 SEHNR, CDR2 FQNEAQ (reference sequence). The CDR3 DNA follows: TGTGCCAGCAGCTTTGGGGGGTTACAAGAGACCCAGTACTTC. It yields the protein CASSFGGLQETQYF.

On this clonotype itself: A much larger clone is a single base away; this may be a read error. The final CDR3 position lacks the conserved phenylalanine or tryptophan, pointing to a likely read error. This sequence joins TRBV6-2 or TRBV6-3 and TRBJ1-1; tentatively, D is TRBD1 (5 bases). Per the germline V gene, CDR1 is MNHEY and CDR2 is SVGEGT. This CDR3 comprises 14 residues. Trimming shortened V by 5 bases and J by 5 bases, and 15 bases separated the two germline ends. CDR3 in DNA: TGTGCCAGCAGTCCCGCGGTGGGGGGAACTGAAGCTTTCCTT. This translates into CASSPAVGGTEAFL.

On this clonotype itself: This may come from a read error, since a much larger clone is one base off. The chain has TRBV9 and TRBJ1-3; D possibly corresponds to TRBD1 (5 bases). Germline CDR1 SGDLS, CDR2 YYNGEE. This CDR3 is 16 amino acids long. The CDR3 spells CTSSAPREGTGNTIYF. CDR3 in DNA: TGTACCAGCAGCGCCCCCCGTGAGGGGACTGGAAACACCATATATTTT.

On this clonotype itself: A much larger clone differs from this one at a single base, so this may be a read error. The conserved phenylalanine or tryptophan normally closing the CDR3 is absent here, so this likely arose from a read error. The chain combines TRBV5-4 with TRBJ2-2; TRBD2 aligns across 13 bases. The CDR3 is 16 amino acids. Germline V gives CDR1 SGHNT, CDR2 YYREEE (reference sequence). V trimming: 4 bases; J trimming: 6 bases; junction bases outside the gene matches: 6. The CDR3, as DNA: TGTGCCAGCAGCATAGGACTAGCGGGAGAGTCCGGGGAGCTGTTTTAT. Residues: CASSIGLAGESGELFY.

In this sample, this clonotype turned up once. V and J are TRBV30 and TRBJ2-7; the D is unclear. V was clipped by 3 bases and J by 2 bases, with 8 bases between them. Germline values: CDR1 GTSNPN, CDR2 SVGIG (reference sequence). This CDR3 has 12 amino acids. The chain's CDR3 is CAWRGNTYEQYF. The DNA of the CDR3 is TGTGCCTGGAGGGGAAACACCTACGAGCAGTACTTC.

This clonotype was seen only once. One base away lies a much larger clone, so this may be a sequencing read error. The rearrangement links TRBV28 to TRBJ1-5; D possibly corresponds to TRBD1 (5 bases). Germline CDR1 and CDR2: MDHEN and SYDVKM. V lost 5 bases, J lost 6 bases, and 17 bases lay in between. The CDR3 is made up of 15 amino acids. The DNA for the CDR3 is TGTGCCAGCAGTGTACACGGGGCGGCAGGTCAGCCCCAGCATTTT. This translates into CASSVHGAAGQPQHF.

J is TRBJ1-1 and V is TRBV15; D remains unclear. V lost 3 bases and J 0 bases, leaving 11 bases between the germline ends. The CDR3 extends over 15 amino acids. Germline CDR1 reads LNHNV; CDR2 reads YYDKDF (reference sequence). The CDR3 sequence: CATSRFKEMNTEAFF. The CDR3 DNA reads TGTGCCACCAGCAGGTTTAAGGAGATGAACACTGAAGCTTTCTTT.

CDR3 residues: CASSWADNEQFF. DNA of the CDR3: TGTGCCAGCAGCTGGGCGGACAATGAGCAGTTCTTC. This chain uses TRBV9 with TRBJ2-1, with D uncertain. V lost 4 bases and J 5 bases, leaving 7 bases between the germline ends. CDR1 is SGDLS, CDR2 YYNGEE, per germline. This CDR3 is built from 12 residues.

This clonotype was seen at least ten times. The chain is built from TRBV29-1 and TRBJ2-3, with D uncertain. Looked up from germline, CDR1 is SQVTM and CDR2 is ANQGSEA. V lost 4 bases to trimming and J lost 1 base, with 3 bases between them. The CDR3 is made up of 11 amino acids. For the CDR3, the DNA is TGCAGCGTTGTGGGCACAGATACGCAGTATTTT. Translating it yields CSVVGTDTQYF.